The rows below give T cell receptor beta chains drawn from one sample of a study of blood T cell repertoires in COVID-19. Some clones are missing from TCRdb's copy, which holds only in-frame ones; the method was immunoSEQ multiplex PCR. Of fewer than 450,000 clones listed, more than 85% are singletons. The sequenced material came from PBMCs or T cells enriched from blood (not recorded which). The origin of the receptors is a woman in her 30s who had recovered from COVID-19. Both conserved end residues are part of each CDR3. The D gene is left open where the match is weak. Size is stated for part of the rows, as once, few or many counts, or as a class when the clone is expanded.

CDR3 | DNA | V | D | J | size
CASSNKIESSYEQYF | TGTGCCAGCTCAAATAAAATAGAGAGCTCCTACGAGCAGTACTTC | TRBV18 | - | TRBJ2-7 | -
CATSEPGTEAFF | TGTGCCACCAGTGAGCCGGGGACTGAAGCTTTCTTT | TRBV24-1 | - | TRBJ1-1 | -
CASSPGGQGAYEQYF | TGCGCCAGCAGCCCGGGCGGACAGGGGGCTTACGAGCAGTACTTC | TRBV5-1 | TRBD1 | TRBJ2-7 | -
CASSLLVSGGNNEQFF | TGCGCCAGCAGCTTGTTGGTTAGCGGGGGGAACAATGAGCAGTTCTTC | TRBV5-1 | TRBD2 | TRBJ2-1 | -
CASSAAGGGTDTQYF | TGTGCCAGCAGTGCAGCGGGGGGTGGCACAGATACGCAGTATTTT | TRBV6-1 | TRBD2 | TRBJ2-3 | -
CASSFQGANSPLHF | TGTGCCAGCAGCTTTCAAGGGGCTAATTCACCCCTCCACTTT | TRBV7-9 | - | TRBJ1-6 | -
CASNPTFGAGAKGGYTF | TGTGCCAGTAACCCCACTTTCGGCGCAGGGGCCAAAGGTGGCTACACCTTC | TRBV19 | - | TRBJ1-2 | -
CASSGRTGDEQYF | TGTGCCAGTAGTGGGAGGACAGGGGACGAGCAGTACTTC | TRBV19 | TRBD1 | TRBJ2-7 | once
CSASSGTWGNQPQHF | TGCAGTGCTAGTTCCGGGACTTGGGGAAATCAGCCCCAGCATTTT | TRBV20-1 | - | TRBJ1-5 | -
CASSQDRYGYTF | TGTGCCAGCAGCCAAGATCGGTATGGCTACACCTTC | TRBV3-1/TRBV3-2 | - | TRBJ1-2 | once
CASSQDAGGSGYNSPLHF | TGTGCCAGCAGCCAAGATGCAGGGGGGAGTGGCTATAATTCACCCCTCCACTTT | TRBV4-2 | TRBD1 | TRBJ1-6 | -
CASSLLAASGINTQYF | TGTGCCAGCAGCTTGCTCGCGGCTAGCGGGATTAATACGCAGTATTTT | TRBV5-5 | TRBD2 | TRBJ2-3 | -
CASSPGRTSIEQYF | TGTGCCAGCAGCCCCGGGAGGACGTCGATCGAGCAGTACTTC | TRBV5-4 | TRBD2 | TRBJ2-7 | -
CASSQEGRGSEGYTF | TGCGCCAGCAGCCAAGAGGGCAGGGGAAGTGAGGGCTACACCTTC | TRBV4-3 | - | TRBJ1-2 | -
CASSPSMTAPYGYTF | TGTGCCAGCAGCCCCTCGATGACAGCGCCCTATGGCTACACCTTC | TRBV5-4 | - | TRBJ1-2 | -
CATSRGGRLGGNTGELFF | TGTGCCACCAGCAGAGGGGGCAGGTTGGGCGGAAACACCGGGGAGCTGTTTTTT | TRBV15 | - | TRBJ2-2 | -
CASSLVGGGDQPQHF | TGCGCCAGCAGCTTGGTGGGCGGGGGCGATCAGCCCCAGCATTTT | TRBV5-1 | - | TRBJ1-5 | -
CASRDYRGTGELFF | TGTGCCAGCAGAGACTACAGGGGGACCGGGGAGCTGTTTTTT | TRBV6-5 | TRBD1 | TRBJ2-2 | -
CASSLQGSSYNSPLHF | TGTGCCAGCAGCTTACAGGGTAGCTCCTATAATTCACCCCTCCACTTT | TRBV5-6 | - | TRBJ1-6 | -
CASKGLAQEIYTF | TGTGCCAGCAAGGGGTTGGCGCAGGAGATATACACCTTC | TRBV6-5 | - | TRBJ1-2 | -
CASSHPGVGGTDTQYF | TGTGCCAGCAGCCACCCGGGGGTGGGGGGCACAGATACGCAGTATTTT | TRBV9 | - | TRBJ2-3 | -
CASSRVRNNYGYTF | TGTGCCAGCAGCAGAGTGCGGAATAACTATGGCTACACCTTC | TRBV11-2 | - | TRBJ1-2 | -
CASSYGLAGGPGELFF | TGTGCCAGCAGTTACGGGTTAGCGGGGGGGCCTGGGGAGCTGTTTTTT | TRBV6-6 | TRBD2 | TRBJ2-2 | -
CSASRGNTEAFF | TGCAGTGCTAGTCGGGGGAACACTGAAGCTTTCTTT | TRBV20-1 | - | TRBJ1-1 | -
CASSLIRGRWTDTQYF | TGTGCCAGCAGCTTAATCAGGGGGCGCTGGACAGATACGCAGTATTTT | TRBV7-7 | TRBD1 | TRBJ2-3 | -
CASSSGGASSEAFF | TGTGCCAGCAGCTCAGGGGGAGCCTCATCTGAAGCTTTCTTT | TRBV6-5 | TRBD1 | TRBJ1-1 | -
CASSEVGGSPLHF | TGTGCCAGCAGTGAGGTGGGGGGTTCACCCCTCCACTTT | TRBV6-1 | - | TRBJ1-6 | -
CASSLERGGNSPLHF | TGTGCCAGCAGCTTAGAAAGAGGGGGTAATTCACCCCTCCACTTT | TRBV11-2 | - | TRBJ1-6 | -